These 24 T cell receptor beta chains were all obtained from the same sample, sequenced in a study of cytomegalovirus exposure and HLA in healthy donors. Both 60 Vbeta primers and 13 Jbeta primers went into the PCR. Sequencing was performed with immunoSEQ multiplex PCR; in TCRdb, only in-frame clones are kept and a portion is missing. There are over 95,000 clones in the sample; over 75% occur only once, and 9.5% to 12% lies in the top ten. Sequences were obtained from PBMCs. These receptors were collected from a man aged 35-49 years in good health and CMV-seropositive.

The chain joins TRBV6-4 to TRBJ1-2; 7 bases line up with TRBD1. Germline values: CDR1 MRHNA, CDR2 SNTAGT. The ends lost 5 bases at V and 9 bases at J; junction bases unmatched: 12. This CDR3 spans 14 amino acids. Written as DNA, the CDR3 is TGTGCCAGCAGTCCTGACAGGGTGACTTTTCGCTACACCTTC. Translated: CASSPDRVTFRYTF.

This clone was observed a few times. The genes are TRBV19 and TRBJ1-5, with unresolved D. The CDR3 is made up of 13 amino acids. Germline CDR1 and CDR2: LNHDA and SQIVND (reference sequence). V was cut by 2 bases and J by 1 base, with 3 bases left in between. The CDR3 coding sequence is TGTGCCAGTAGTATAAGCAGCAATCAGCCCCAGCATTTT. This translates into CASSISSNQPQHF.

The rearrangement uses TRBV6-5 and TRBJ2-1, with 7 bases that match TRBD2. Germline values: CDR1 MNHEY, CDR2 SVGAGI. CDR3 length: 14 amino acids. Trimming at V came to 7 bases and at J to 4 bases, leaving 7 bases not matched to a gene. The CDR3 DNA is TGTGCCAGCAAAGGGACTATAAGTTACAATGAGCAGTTCTTC. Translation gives CASKGTISYNEQFF.

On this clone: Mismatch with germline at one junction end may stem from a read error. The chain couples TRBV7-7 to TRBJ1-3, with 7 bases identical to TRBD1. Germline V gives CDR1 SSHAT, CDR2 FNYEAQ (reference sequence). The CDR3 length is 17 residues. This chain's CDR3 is CASSREPGQRPGNTIYF. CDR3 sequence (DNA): TGTGCTAGCAGCCGAGAGCCGGGACAGAGACCTGGAAACACCATATATTTT.

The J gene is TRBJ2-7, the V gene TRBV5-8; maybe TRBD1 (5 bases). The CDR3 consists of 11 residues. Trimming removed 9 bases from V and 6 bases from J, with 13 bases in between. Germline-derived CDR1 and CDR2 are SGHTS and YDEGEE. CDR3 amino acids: CAITRGSEQYF. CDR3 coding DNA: TGTGCCATCACAAGGGGTTCCGAGCAGTACTTC.

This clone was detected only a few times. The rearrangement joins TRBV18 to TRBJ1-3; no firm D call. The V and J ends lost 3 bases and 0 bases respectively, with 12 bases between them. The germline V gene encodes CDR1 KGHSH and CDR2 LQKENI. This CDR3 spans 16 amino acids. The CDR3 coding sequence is TGTGCCAGCTCACCCCGGCAGGTCACCTCTGGAAACACCATATATTTT. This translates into CASSPRQVTSGNTIYF.

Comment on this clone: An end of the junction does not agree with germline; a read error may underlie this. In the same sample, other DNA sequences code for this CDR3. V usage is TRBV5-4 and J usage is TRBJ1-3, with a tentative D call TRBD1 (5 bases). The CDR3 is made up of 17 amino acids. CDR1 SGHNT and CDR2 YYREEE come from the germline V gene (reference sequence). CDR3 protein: CASSQEYYGGAGNTIYF. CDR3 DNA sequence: TGCGCCAGCAGCCAAGAATATTACGGGGGTGCTGGAAACACCATATATTTT.

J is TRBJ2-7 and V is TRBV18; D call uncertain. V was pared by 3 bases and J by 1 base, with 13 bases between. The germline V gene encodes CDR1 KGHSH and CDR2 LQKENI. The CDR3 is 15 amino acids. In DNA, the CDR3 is TGTGCCAGCTCACCGGTTTCGGAGCGATCCTACGAGCAGTACTTC. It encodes CASSPVSERSYEQYF. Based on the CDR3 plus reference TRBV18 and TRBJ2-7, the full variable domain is NAGVMQNPRHLVRRRGQEARLRCSPMKGHSHVYWYRQLPEEGLKFMVYLQKENIIDESGMPKERFSAEFPKEGPSILRIQQVVRGDSAAYFCASSPVSERSYEQYFGPGTRLTVT.

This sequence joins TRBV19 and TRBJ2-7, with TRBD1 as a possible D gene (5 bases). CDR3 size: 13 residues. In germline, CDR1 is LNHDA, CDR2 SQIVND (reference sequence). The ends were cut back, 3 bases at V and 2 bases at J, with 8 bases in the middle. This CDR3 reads CASSMGQAYEQYF. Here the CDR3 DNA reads TGTGCCAGTAGTATGGGGCAGGCCTACGAGCAGTACTTC.

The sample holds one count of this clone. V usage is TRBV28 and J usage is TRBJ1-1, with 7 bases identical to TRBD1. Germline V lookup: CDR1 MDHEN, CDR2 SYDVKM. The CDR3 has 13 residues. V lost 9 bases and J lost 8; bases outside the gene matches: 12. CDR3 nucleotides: TGTGCCAGTATACTGCAGGGGGATGGAGAAGCTTTCTTT. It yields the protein CASILQGDGEAFF.

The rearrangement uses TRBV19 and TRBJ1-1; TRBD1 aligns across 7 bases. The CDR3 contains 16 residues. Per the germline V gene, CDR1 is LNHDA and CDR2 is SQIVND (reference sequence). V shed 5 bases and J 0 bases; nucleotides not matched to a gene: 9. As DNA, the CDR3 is TGTGCCAGTAGTGCGCCTCCGGGACAGCTGAACACTGAAGCTTTCTTT. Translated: CASSAPPGQLNTEAFF.

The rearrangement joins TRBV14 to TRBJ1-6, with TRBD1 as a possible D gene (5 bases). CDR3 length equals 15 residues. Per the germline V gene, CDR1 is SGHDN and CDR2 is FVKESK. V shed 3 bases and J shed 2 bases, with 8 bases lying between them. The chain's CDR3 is CASSQRGTYNSPLHF. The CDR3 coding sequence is TGTGCCAGCAGCCAGCGGGGGACCTATAATTCACCCCTCCACTTT.

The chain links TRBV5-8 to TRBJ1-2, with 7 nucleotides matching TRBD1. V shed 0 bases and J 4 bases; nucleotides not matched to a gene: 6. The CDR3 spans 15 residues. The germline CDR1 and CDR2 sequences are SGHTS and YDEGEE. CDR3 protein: CASSLEGGAFYGYTF. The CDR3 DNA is TGTGCCAGCAGCTTGGAAGGGGGCGCTTTCTATGGCTACACCTTC.

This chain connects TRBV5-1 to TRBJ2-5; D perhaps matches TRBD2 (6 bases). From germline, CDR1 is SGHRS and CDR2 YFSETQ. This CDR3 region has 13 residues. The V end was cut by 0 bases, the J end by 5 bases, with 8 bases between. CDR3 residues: CASSLGAGETQYF. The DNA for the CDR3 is TGCGCCAGCAGCTTGGGGGCGGGGGAGACCCAGTACTTC.

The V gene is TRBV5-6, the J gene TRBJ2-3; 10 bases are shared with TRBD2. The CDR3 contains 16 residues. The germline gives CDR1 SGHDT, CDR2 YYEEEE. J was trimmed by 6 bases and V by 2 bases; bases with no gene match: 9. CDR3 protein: CASSFRRSSGGDTQYF. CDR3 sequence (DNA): TGTGCCAGCAGCTTCAGGCGGAGTAGCGGGGGGGATACGCAGTATTTT.

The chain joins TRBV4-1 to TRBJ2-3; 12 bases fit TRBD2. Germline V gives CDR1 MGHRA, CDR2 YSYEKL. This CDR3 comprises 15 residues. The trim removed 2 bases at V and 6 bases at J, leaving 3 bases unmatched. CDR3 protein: CASSQLAGGPDTQYF. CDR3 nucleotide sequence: TGCGCCAGCAGCCAACTAGCGGGGGGGCCCGATACGCAGTATTTT.

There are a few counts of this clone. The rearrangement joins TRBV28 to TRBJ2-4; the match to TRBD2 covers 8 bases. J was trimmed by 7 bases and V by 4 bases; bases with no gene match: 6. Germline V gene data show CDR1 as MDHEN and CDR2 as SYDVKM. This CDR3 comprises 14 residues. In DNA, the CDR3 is TGTGCCAGCAGTTCCCGGGGGGGCCTGAACATTCAGTACTTC. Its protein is CASSSRGGLNIQYF.

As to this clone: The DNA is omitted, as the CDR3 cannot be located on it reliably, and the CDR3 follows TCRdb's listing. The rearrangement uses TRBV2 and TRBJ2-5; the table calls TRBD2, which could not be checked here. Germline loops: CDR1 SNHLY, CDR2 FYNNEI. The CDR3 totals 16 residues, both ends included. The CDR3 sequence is CASILGTSGPGYEQYF.

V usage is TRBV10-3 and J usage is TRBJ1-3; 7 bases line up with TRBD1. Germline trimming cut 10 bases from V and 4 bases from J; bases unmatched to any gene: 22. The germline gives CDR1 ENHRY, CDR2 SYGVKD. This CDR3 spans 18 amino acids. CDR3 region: CANSWEGGPFGDGNTIYF. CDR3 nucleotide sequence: TGTGCCAATTCATGGGAAGGGGGCCCCTTCGGGGACGGAAACACCATATATTTT.

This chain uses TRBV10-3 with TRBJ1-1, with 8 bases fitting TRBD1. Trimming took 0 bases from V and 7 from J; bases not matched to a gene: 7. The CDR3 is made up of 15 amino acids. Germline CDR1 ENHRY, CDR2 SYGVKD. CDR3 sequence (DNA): TGTGCCATCAGTGAGTCGAGGACAGGGAGGGTTGAAGCTTTCTTT. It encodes CAISESRTGRVEAFF.

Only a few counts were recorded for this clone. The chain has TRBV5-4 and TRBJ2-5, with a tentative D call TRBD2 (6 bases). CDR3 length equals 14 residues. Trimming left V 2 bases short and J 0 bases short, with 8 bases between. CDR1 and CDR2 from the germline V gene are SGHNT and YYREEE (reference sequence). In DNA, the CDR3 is TGTGCCAGCAGCTTTGGGGGGAACCAAGAGACCCAGTACTTC. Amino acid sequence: CASSFGGNQETQYF.

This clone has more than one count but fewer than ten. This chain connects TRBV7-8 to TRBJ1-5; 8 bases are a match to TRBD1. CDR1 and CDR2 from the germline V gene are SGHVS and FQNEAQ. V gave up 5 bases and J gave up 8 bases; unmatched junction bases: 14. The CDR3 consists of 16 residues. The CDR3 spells CASSAKGQVLEKPQHF. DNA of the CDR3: TGTGCCAGCAGCGCGAAGGGACAGGTCCTAGAGAAGCCCCAGCATTTT. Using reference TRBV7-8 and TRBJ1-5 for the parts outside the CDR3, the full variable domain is GAGVSQSPRYKVAKRGQDVALRCDPISGHVSLFWYQQALGQGPEFLTYFQNEAQLDKSGLPSDRFFAERPEGSVSTLKIQRTQQEDSAVYLCASSAKGQVLEKPQHFGDGTRLSIL.

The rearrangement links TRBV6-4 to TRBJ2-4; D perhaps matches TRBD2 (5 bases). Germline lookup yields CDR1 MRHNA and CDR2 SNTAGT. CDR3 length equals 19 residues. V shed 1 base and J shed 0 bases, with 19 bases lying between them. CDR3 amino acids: CASSDLVNFRGGAKNIQYF. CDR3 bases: TGTGCCAGCAGTGACTTAGTGAATTTCCGGGGTGGAGCCAAAAACATTCAGTACTTC.

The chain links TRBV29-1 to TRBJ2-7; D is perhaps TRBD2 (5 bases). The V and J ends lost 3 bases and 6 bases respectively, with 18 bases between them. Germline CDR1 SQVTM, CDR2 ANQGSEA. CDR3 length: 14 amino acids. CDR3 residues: CSVEGGRRAGEQYF. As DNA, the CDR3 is TGCAGCGTTGAGGGCGGTCGAAGGGCGGGCGAGCAGTACTTC.